Each of the 16 T cell receptor beta chains below was sequenced from the same sample in a study of blood T cell repertoires in COVID-19. The assay was immunoSEQ multiplex PCR, and TCRdb's table has in-frame clones only and misses some. The table records more than 200,000 clones, around 80% of them present only once. Input material: peripheral blood. These receptors were taken from a man aged 60-69 years with acute or convalescent COVID-19.

The CDR3 coding sequence is TGCGCCAGCAGCATTATCAGCACAGATACGCAGTATTTT. This codes for CASSIISTDTQYF. The chain carries TRBV4-3 and TRBJ2-3; D gene ambiguous. Trimming took 5 bases from V and 0 from J, leaving 6 bases between them. The CDR3 sequence is 13 residues long. CDR1 and CDR2 (germline): LGHNA, YSLEER.

The V and J genes are TRBV5-1 and TRBJ1-2, with TRBD1 matching 10 bases. CDR1 and CDR2 (germline): SGHRS, YFSETQ. This CDR3 comprises 15 residues. Trimming cost V 3 bases and J 3 bases; bases outside gene matches: 5. In nucleotides, the CDR3 is TGCGCCAGCAGCTCGACAGGGGGCAGTTACTATGGCTACACCTTC. It yields the protein CASSSTGGSYYGYTF.

The chain couples TRBV4-1 to TRBJ2-1; D unresolved. The CDR3 length is 15 residues. Germline lookup yields CDR1 MGHRA and CDR2 YSYEKL. Deletions cut 0 bases from V and 3 bases from J, with 9 bases between. CDR3 DNA sequence: TGCGCCAGCAGCCAAGAGTCCGCTAGCTACAATGAGCAGTTCTTC. Its protein is CASSQESASYNEQFF.

The gene calls are TRBV2 and TRBJ1-5; D is undetermined. The CDR3 extends over 15 amino acids. V was shortened by 1 base and J by 1 base, with 8 bases between the two germline ends. Germline values: CDR1 SNHLY, CDR2 FYNNEI. DNA for the CDR3: TGTGCCAGCAGTGAAGTAGGGAGGAGCAATCAGCCCCAGCATTTT. Amino acid sequence: CASSEVGRSNQPQHF.

The rearrangement uses TRBV28 and TRBJ1-2; D is unresolved. The germline gives CDR1 MDHEN, CDR2 SYDVKM. V gave up 4 bases and J gave up 4 bases, with 13 bases separating them. This CDR3 region has 14 residues. Written as DNA, the CDR3 is TGTGCCAGCAGTTCTCCCCCGGGAGGCTATGGCTACACCTTC. Translation: CASSSPPGGYGYTF.

The V and J genes are TRBV28 and TRBJ2-3, with D maybe TRBD2 (6 bases). Germline CDR1 is MDHEN and CDR2 is SYDVKM. CDR3 length equals 17 residues. V was shortened by 6 bases and J by 0 bases, with 19 bases between the two germline ends. CDR3 DNA: TGTGCCAGCAGCCCCTCCTGGGGTAGCGGAAGCACAGATACGCAGTATTTT. Its protein product is CASSPSWGSGSTDTQYF.

This CDR3 is CASSTRTGGQPQHF. The DNA of the CDR3 is TGCGCCAGCAGTACCCGGACAGGGGGACAGCCCCAGCATTTT. The chain has TRBV23-1 and TRBJ1-5; the match to TRBD1 covers 10 bases. Being an ORF, TRBV23-1 has a function that is uncertain. J gave up 7 bases and V 5 bases, and 5 bases lay outside the gene matches. The length of the CDR3 is 14 residues.

This clone was seen only a few times. This chain links TRBV7-2 with TRBJ1-2, with D hard to call. With 2 bases removed from V and 1 base from J, the gap between germline ends came to 8 bases. There are 14 residues in the CDR3. The germline CDR1 and CDR2 sequences are SGHTA and FQGNSA. CDR3 coding DNA: TGTGCCAGCAGCTTACTCACAAGTAACTATGGCTACACCTTC. It is translated as CASSLLTSNYGYTF.

The rearrangement uses TRBV18 and TRBJ2-1, with 10 bases that match TRBD2. This CDR3 contains 15 residues. Looked up from germline, CDR1 is KGHSH and CDR2 is LQKENI. The trim removed 2 bases at V and 3 bases at J, leaving 1 base unmatched. CDR3 DNA: TGTGCCAGCTCACCAGCTAGCGGGGGCTACAATGAGCAGTTCTTC. It translates to CASSPASGGYNEQFF.

The chain is built from TRBV27 and TRBJ2-3; TRBD2 matches at 7 bases. CDR3 length equals 14 residues. CDR1 MNHEY and CDR2 SMNVEV come from the germline V gene (reference sequence). The V segment lost 5 bases and the J segment 4 bases; nucleotides outside the gene matches: 6. The CDR3 region has the DNA TGTGCCAGCAGTATGTCCGGGAGGCCAGATACGCAGTATTTT. Translating it yields CASSMSGRPDTQYF.

This chain links TRBV24-1 with TRBJ1-4, with D possibly TRBD1 on 5 matching bases. The V gene lost 5 bases and the J gene lost 6 bases, with 9 bases spanning the gap. In germline, CDR1 is KGHDR, CDR2 SFDVKD. This CDR3 comprises 13 residues. The CDR3 DNA reads TGTGCCACCAGTGGGGGCAAGGATGAAAAACTGTTTTTT. Protein product: CATSGGKDEKLFF.

This sequence joins TRBV7-2 and TRBJ2-2; 7 nucleotides agree with TRBD1. Germline V gene sequence: CDR1 SGHTA, CDR2 FQGNSA. This CDR3 spans 16 amino acids. With V trimmed by 3 bases and J by 0 bases, 4 bases remained unmatched. The CDR3 bases are TGTGCCAGCAGCTTTAGGGGACAGACGAACACCGGGGAGCTGTTTTTT. It is translated as CASSFRGQTNTGELFF. Using reference TRBV7-2 and TRBJ2-2 for the parts outside the CDR3, the full variable domain is GAGVSQSPSNKVTEKGKDVELRCDPISGHTALYWYRQSLGQGLEFLIYFQGNSAPDKSGLPSDRFSAERTGGSVSTLTIQRTQQEDSAVYLCASSFRGQTNTGELFFGEGSRLTVL.

This clone showed up many times. The chain is built from TRBV20-1 and TRBJ2-7; D is uncertain. The CDR3 has 9 residues. The V end lost 6 bases, the J end lost 6 bases, and 6 bases lay between the germline ends. The germline V gene has CDR1 DFQATT and CDR2 SNEGSKA (reference sequence). In DNA form, the CDR3 reads TGCAGTGCAGGAGTCGAGCAGTACTTC. It translates to CSAGVEQYF.

This clone was counted only a few times. This chain joins TRBV4-2 and TRBJ2-3; 10 nucleotides line up with TRBD1. Germline lookup yields CDR1 LGHNA and CDR2 YNFKEQ. This CDR3 has 16 amino acids. V was clipped by 0 bases and J by 3 bases; unmatched bases: 3. The CDR3 nucleotides read TGTGCCAGCAGCCAAGAGTGGGGACAGGGGACAGATACGCAGTATTTT. It encodes CASSQEWGQGTDTQYF.

A remark on this clone: This CDR3 is also generated by other DNA sequences in the sample. The chain has TRBV6-5 and TRBJ2-7; 8 nucleotides agree with TRBD1. Losses at the gene ends were 6 bases for V and 5 bases for J; bases not matched to a gene: 6. The length of the CDR3 is 13 residues. The V gene's germline CDR1 is MNHEY and CDR2 SVGAGI. Here the CDR3 DNA reads TGTGCCAGCAGCCTGGACAGGGCCCACGAGCAGTACTTC. Amino acids: CASSLDRAHEQYF.

This clone was picked up a small number of times. The rearrangement joins TRBV10-3 to TRBJ1-6; D is possibly TRBD1 (6 bases). Germline loops: CDR1 ENHRY, CDR2 SYGVKD. V was shortened by 9 bases and J by 1 base, with 10 bases between the two germline ends. The CDR3 has 14 amino acids. The CDR3, as DNA: TGTGCCATTCAGGGGCGATCCTATAATTCACCCCTCCACTTT. Translation: CAIQGRSYNSPLHF.